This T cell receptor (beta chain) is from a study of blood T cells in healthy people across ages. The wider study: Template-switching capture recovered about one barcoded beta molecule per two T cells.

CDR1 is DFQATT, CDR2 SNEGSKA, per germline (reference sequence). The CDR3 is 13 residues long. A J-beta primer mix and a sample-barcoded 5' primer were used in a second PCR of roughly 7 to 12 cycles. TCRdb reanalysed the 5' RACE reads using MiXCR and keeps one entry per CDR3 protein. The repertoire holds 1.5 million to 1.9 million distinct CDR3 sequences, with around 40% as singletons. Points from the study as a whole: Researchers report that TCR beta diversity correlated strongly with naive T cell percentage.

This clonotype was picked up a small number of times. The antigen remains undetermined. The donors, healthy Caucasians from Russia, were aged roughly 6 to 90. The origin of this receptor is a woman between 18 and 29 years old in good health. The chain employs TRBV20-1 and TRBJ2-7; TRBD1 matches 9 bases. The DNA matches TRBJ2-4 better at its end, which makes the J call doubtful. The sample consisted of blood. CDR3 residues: CSARGGQGYIQYF. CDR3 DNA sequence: TGCAGTGCTAGAGGGGGACAGGGCTACATTCAGTACTTC.